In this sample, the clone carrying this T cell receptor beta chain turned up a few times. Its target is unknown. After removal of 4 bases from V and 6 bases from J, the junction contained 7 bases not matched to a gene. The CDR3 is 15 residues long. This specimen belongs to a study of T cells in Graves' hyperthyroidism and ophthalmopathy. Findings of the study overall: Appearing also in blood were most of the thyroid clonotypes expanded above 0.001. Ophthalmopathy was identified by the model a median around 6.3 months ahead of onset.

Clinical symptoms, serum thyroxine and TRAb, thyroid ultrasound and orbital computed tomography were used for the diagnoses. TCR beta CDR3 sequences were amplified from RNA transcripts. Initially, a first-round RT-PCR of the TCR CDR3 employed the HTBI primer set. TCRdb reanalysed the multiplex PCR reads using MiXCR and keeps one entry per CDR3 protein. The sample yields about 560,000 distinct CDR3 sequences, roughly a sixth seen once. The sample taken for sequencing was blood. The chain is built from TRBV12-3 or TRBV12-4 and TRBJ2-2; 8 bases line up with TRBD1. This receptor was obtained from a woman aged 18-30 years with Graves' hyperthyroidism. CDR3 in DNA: TGTGCCAGCAGTTATGACAGGGGATGGTCCGGGGAGCTGTTTTTT. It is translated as CASSYDRGWSGELFF.